A single TCR beta chain is shown here with its context. These data originate in a study of T cells in Graves' hyperthyroidism and ophthalmopathy. CDR1 MNHEY and CDR2 SMNVEV come from the germline V gene (reference sequence). The ends were cut back, 5 bases at V and 0 bases at J, with 8 bases in the middle. The CDR3 covers 13 residues. Regions amplified from RNA transcripts were the TCR beta CDR3 regions. First-round RT-PCR targeting the TCR CDR3 was performed with the HTBI primer set. TCRdb passed the multiplex PCR reads through MiXCR, listing each CDR3 protein once. The data contain a few hundred thousand distinct CDR3 sequences, 20% to 25% of them singletons.

The chain combines TRBV27 with TRBJ2-7; D is undetermined. The sample was blood. The source is a man aged 50-59 years with Graves' hyperthyroidism. CDR3 protein: CASSVKSSYEQYF. The DNA for the CDR3 is TGTGCCAGCAGTGTCAAGAGCTCCTACGAGCAGTACTTC.